The T cell receptor (beta chain) described here comes from a study of shared clonotypes between healthy human individuals. Study outcomes and limitations: Shared clonotypes across all four donors exceeded non-shared ones in generation probability.

This CDR3 has 13 residues. With 2 bases removed from V and 4 bases from J, the gap between germline ends came to 6 bases. Germline CDR1 is SGHDN and CDR2 is FVKESK. Concerning this clone itself: Antigen unknown. This sample includes further DNA sequences coding for the same CDR3.

Once extracted for a subset, genomic DNA was divided evenly among several immunoSEQ plates. Clones were read by immunoSEQ multiplex PCR, and TCRdb kept only the in-frame ones, dropping some. The sample lists millions of clones, about 93% occurring once. Only CD45RO-negative cells positively selected for CCR7 counted as naive CD8 cells, so terminally differentiated effector memory CD45RA+ cells were excluded. Sequenced input: naive CD8+ T cells from PBMCs. This clonotype was sampled from a man younger than 30 in good health. Some clones in this sample may be carry-over from other donors' samples. The rearrangement uses TRBV14 and TRBJ2-1; D call uncertain. The CDR3 sequence is CASSQRAYNEQFF. The DNA for the CDR3 is TGTGCCAGCAGCCAAAGGGCGTACAATGAGCAGTTCTTC.